The source of this TCR beta chain is a study of cytomegalovirus exposure and HLA in healthy donors. Study observations and caveats: Researchers reported in a later analysis that a missense DCLRE1C variant was tied to TCR beta V- and J-gene trimming.

V lost 1 base and J 5 bases, leaving 8 bases between the germline ends. CDR1 and CDR2 (germline): SGHVS, FQNEAQ. The CDR3 has 14 residues. It was with 60 Vbeta and 13 Jbeta primers that the PCR ran. As originally analysed: Later, an analysis found tens of millions of unique TCR beta chains, and around 12 million of these were shared. The repertoire was sequenced with immunoSEQ multiplex PCR; TCRdb's copy has only in-frame clones and lacks some. V and J calls and clone size are those listed in that table; D and trimming were worked out from the DNA. Altogether about 260,000 clones are present, 80% to 90% being singletons, with the ten largest covering 2% to 2.5%. About this clone itself: Its antigen is as yet unknown.

This chain links TRBV7-8 with TRBJ1-4; TRBD1 is a possible D gene (6 bases). The sequenced sample was PBMCs. The clonotype originates from a woman aged 40 to 49 in good health and CMV-seropositive. The chain's CDR3 is CASSLEDRNEKLFF. The CDR3 coding sequence is TGTGCCAGCAGCTTAGAGGACAGAAATGAAAAACTGTTTTTT.